Below are 23 T cell receptor beta chains sequenced from a single sample in a study of blood T cells in healthy people across ages. The second PCR ran about 6 to 12 cycles with a sample-barcoded 5' primer and J-beta primers. A single record per CDR3 protein comes from TCRdb applying MiXCR to the 5' RACE reads. Here the sample spans about 1,600,000 distinct CDR3 sequences, 42% being singletons. Sample: blood. These receptors all come from a woman aged 18-29 years in good health.

The chain links TRBV10-3 to TRBJ1-4; 7 bases agree with TRBD1. CDR1 is ENHRY, CDR2 SYGVKD, per germline. The CDR3 has 15 residues. The J segment lost 3 bases and the V segment lost 0 bases, leaving 1 base of the junction unmatched. The CDR3 DNA sequence: TGTGCCATCAGTGAGTCAGACAGGGCTAATGAAAAACTGTTTTTT. Protein product: CAISESDRANEKLFF.

This clonotype was counted a few times. The rearrangement uses TRBV6-5 and TRBJ2-5; TRBD2 matches 13 bases. Germline loops: CDR1 MNHEY, CDR2 SVGAGI. V shed 6 bases, J shed 13 bases, and the junction held 5 bases outside the gene matches. The CDR3 has 12 amino acids. The CDR3 DNA reads as TGTGCCAGCAGAGGACTAGCGGGAGAGGGGTACTTC. Its translation: CASRGLAGEGYF.

The rearrangement uses TRBV4-1 and TRBJ1-2; D remains ambiguous. Trimming pared 1 base from V and 3 bases from J, leaving 9 bases between. The germline V gene encodes CDR1 MGHRA and CDR2 YSYEKL. This CDR3 comprises 14 residues. Here the CDR3 DNA reads TGCGCCAGCAGCCAAGGGTTGGTCGACTATGGCTACACCTTC. Its translation is CASSQGLVDYGYTF.

This clonotype was observed many times. The chain is built from TRBV29-1 and TRBJ2-3, with D tentatively TRBD1 (6 bases). Germline loops: CDR1 SQVTM, CDR2 ANQGSEA. Trimming removed 4 bases at V and 2 bases at J, with 7 bases between. The CDR3 is 12 residues long. CDR3: CSVGTDTDTQYF. The CDR3 nucleotides read TGCAGCGTTGGGACAGACACAGATACGCAGTATTTT.

Many counts were recorded for this clonotype. The chain combines TRBV7-9 with TRBJ2-3; D unresolved. There are 12 residues in the CDR3. Per germline, CDR1 SEHNR and CDR2 FQNEAQ (reference sequence). V shed 4 bases and J shed 4 bases, with 6 bases lying between them. The CDR3 bases are TGTGCCAGCAGCTCGTTAGCAGATACGCAGTATTTT. Translating gives CASSSLADTQYF. The full variable domain, in which reference TRBV7-9 and TRBJ2-3 provide the parts outside the CDR3, is DTGVSQNPRHKITKRGQNVTFRCDPISEHNRLYWYRQTLGQGPEFLTYFQNEAQLEKSRLLSDRFSAERPKGSFSTLEIQRTEQGDSAMYLCASSSLADTQYFGPGTRLTVL.

The J gene is TRBJ2-3, the V gene TRBV10-3, with D possibly matching TRBD1 (6 bases). The CDR3 length is 11 residues. In germline, CDR1 is ENHRY, CDR2 SYGVKD. The germline V and J ends were trimmed by 9 bases and 5 bases, with 9 bases remaining between them. The CDR3 DNA sequence: TGTGCCATGGGGGCGGGAGATACGCAGTATTTT. Translated: CAMGAGDTQYF.

This clonotype was observed a handful of times. The chain has TRBV2 and TRBJ2-1; 12 positions agree with TRBD2. This CDR3 comprises 15 residues. CDR1 SNHLY and CDR2 FYNNEI come from the germline V gene. The trim removed 6 bases at V and 11 bases at J, leaving 11 bases unmatched. CDR3 protein: CASRPSSGGAGKQFF. As DNA, the CDR3 is TGTGCCAGCAGACCTTCTAGCGGGGGGGCCGGGAAGCAGTTCTTC.

The rearrangement links TRBV4-3 to TRBJ2-4; tentative D call: TRBD1 (6 bases). The CDR3 loop spans 15 amino acids. Germline values: CDR1 LGHNA, CDR2 YSLEER. The germline V and J ends were trimmed by 0 bases and 8 bases, with 14 bases remaining between them. The CDR3 nucleotides are TGCGCCAGCAGCCAAGATCGAGGGGGACCGGACATTCAGTACTTC. It is translated as CASSQDRGGPDIQYF.

This clonotype was observed a handful of times. This chain uses TRBV20-1 with TRBJ2-1, with D tentatively TRBD2 (5 bases). The V gene's germline CDR1 is DFQATT and CDR2 SNEGSKA (reference sequence). The CDR3 runs 10 residues. V was trimmed by 3 bases and J by 12 bases, leaving 9 bases between them. DNA of the CDR3: TGCAGTGCTAGTTCGGCGGGGCAGTTCTTC. Its translation: CSASSAGQFF.

As regards this clonotype: At one of its ends the junction is not consistent with the germline gene, which may arise from a read error. This rearrangement joins TRBV14 to TRBJ1-2; D remains ambiguous. The CDR3 covers 12 residues. Germline CDR1 is SGHDN and CDR2 is FVKESK. CDR3 protein: CVSSQPFGGYTF. In DNA form, the CDR3 reads TGTGTCAGCAGCCAGCCCTTTGGGGGCTACACCTTC.

V and J are TRBV28 and TRBJ2-3, with 9 bases fitting TRBD2. This CDR3 region has 14 residues. Germline CDR1 and CDR2: MDHEN and SYDVKM. The ends lost 4 bases at V and 6 bases at J; junction bases unmatched: 5. The CDR3 region has the DNA TGTGCCAGCAGTTGGACTAGCGAACGTGATACGCAGTATTTT. The encoded protein is CASSWTSERDTQYF.

This rearrangement joins TRBV20-1 to TRBJ2-1, with 9 bases identical to TRBD2. The CDR3 contains 13 residues. Trimming cost V 8 bases and J 2 bases; bases outside gene matches: 4. In germline, CDR1 is DFQATT, CDR2 SNEGSKA (reference sequence). In DNA, the CDR3 is TGCAGTTCCCAGCGGGAGGCCTACAATGAGCAGTTCTTC. Its protein product is CSSQREAYNEQFF.

The rearrangement links TRBV6-1 to TRBJ1-1, with a possible D match to TRBD1 (5 bases). Between the trimmed V and J ends, which lost 6 bases and 10 bases, there was a span of 18 bases. The V gene's germline CDR1 is MNHNS and CDR2 SASEGT. The CDR3 has 13 amino acids. Here the CDR3 reads CASRTNLGEGAFF. CDR3 coding DNA: TGTGCCAGCAGGACAAACCTGGGGGAGGGAGCTTTCTTT.

This chain links TRBV20-1 with TRBJ1-2, with 9 bases that match TRBD1. The germline CDR1 and CDR2 sequences are DFQATT and SNEGSKA (reference sequence). The CDR3 is 15 residues long. Germline trimming cut 0 bases from V and 6 bases from J; bases unmatched to any gene: 8. Here the CDR3 DNA reads TGCAGTGCTAGAGAAACCGGGACAGGGAGGGATGGCTACACCTTC. Protein sequence: CSARETGTGRDGYTF.

The V and J genes are TRBV24-1 and TRBJ1-5; no definite D call. The CDR3 is 14 residues long. CDR1 and CDR2 (germline): KGHDR, SFDVKD. Trimming cost V 2 bases and J 6 bases, with 10 bases left between them. The CDR3 loop reads CATSDSTGFQPQHF. DNA for the CDR3: TGTGCCACCAGTGATTCGACGGGATTTCAGCCCCAGCATTTT.

As for this clonotype: Given the absence of the conserved phenylalanine or tryptophan at the CDR3 end, a read error is likely. The chain recombines TRBV12-3 or TRBV12-4 with TRBJ2-1; TRBD2 agrees at 11 bases. The CDR3 runs to 19 residues. With V trimmed by 3 bases and J by 0 bases, 10 bases remained unmatched. Here the CDR3 DNA reads TGTGCCAGCAGTTTGAGCATAGGGACTAGCGGCCGCTCCTACAATGAGCAGTTCTCC. Protein product: CASSLSIGTSGRSYNEQFS.

This clonotype was picked up a small number of times. The V and J genes are TRBV10-3 and TRBJ2-3; the match to TRBD1 covers 11 bases. Unmatched junction bases numbered 10, after V lost 0 bases and J lost 2 bases. The CDR3 length is 19 residues. Germline loops: CDR1 ENHRY, CDR2 SYGVKD. The CDR3 nucleotides are TGTGCCATCAGTGAGTCGGTGTTGGACAGGGGGCTTTACACAGATACGCAGTATTTT. It translates to CAISESVLDRGLYTDTQYF.

The chain recombines TRBV7-9 with TRBJ2-7; D perhaps matches TRBD2 (5 bases). The germline V gene has CDR1 SEHNR and CDR2 FQNEAQ (reference sequence). The V end lost 5 bases, the J end lost 5 bases, and 10 bases lay between the germline ends. The CDR3 extends over 12 amino acids. The CDR3 DNA reads as TGTGCCAGCAGCCCCGGGGTTAACGAGCAGTACTTC. Its protein product is CASSPGVNEQYF.

The chain joins TRBV3-1 to TRBJ2-3; 7 positions agree with TRBD2. With V trimmed by 0 bases and J by 2 bases, 8 bases remained unmatched. The CDR3 loop spans 17 amino acids. Looked up from germline, CDR1 is LGHDT and CDR2 is YNNKEL (reference sequence). The CDR3 here is CASSQEWGRANTDTQYF. As DNA, the CDR3 is TGTGCCAGCAGCCAAGAGTGGGGGAGGGCCAACACAGATACGCAGTATTTT.

This clonotype was seen a handful of times. The chain couples TRBV3-1 to TRBJ2-1; D is possibly TRBD2 (6 bases). Per germline, CDR1 LGHDT and CDR2 YNNKEL (reference sequence). The germline V and J ends were trimmed by 2 bases and 13 bases, with 18 bases remaining between them. This CDR3 comprises 14 residues. DNA of the CDR3: TGTGCCAGCAGCCAAAGAGGCAAAGGACTACCCCAGTTCTTC. Its translation: CASSQRGKGLPQFF.

The CDR3 bases are TGTGCCAGCAGTTTTAGAAGGACTAGCGGGACCAGCACAGATACGCAGTATTTT. As protein: CASSFRRTSGTSTDTQYF. The rearrangement joins TRBV12-3 or TRBV12-4 to TRBJ2-3; TRBD2 matches 12 bases. J gave up 0 bases and V 3 bases, and 7 bases lay outside the gene matches. This CDR3 region has 18 residues.

This clonotype has more than one count but fewer than ten. J is TRBJ2-5 and V is TRBV11-2; a possible D gene is TRBD2 (6 bases). This CDR3 has 13 amino acids. Germline lookup yields CDR1 SGHAT and CDR2 FQNNGV. V shed 3 bases and J shed 11 bases, with 16 bases lying between them. DNA of the CDR3: TGTGCCAGCAGCTTGGGCGGGGCATTTGAGCAGTACTTC. It translates to CASSLGGAFEQYF.

The chain recombines TRBV20-1 with TRBJ2-3; TRBD2 matches at 7 bases. This CDR3 is 15 amino acids long. Trimming cost V 3 bases and J 2 bases; bases outside gene matches: 8. The germline gives CDR1 DFQATT, CDR2 SNEGSKA (reference sequence). DNA for the CDR3: TGCAGTGCTAGCGGGGGGACCCATTACACAGATACGCAGTATTTT. This encodes CSASGGTHYTDTQYF.